This T cell receptor beta chain was recorded in a study of cytomegalovirus exposure and HLA in healthy donors. Study findings and constraints: CMV serostatus alone was available as immune exposure information. In a later analysis, most CMV-associated TCR beta chains appeared HLA-restricted.

It was with 60 Vbeta and 13 Jbeta primers that the PCR ran. Data came from immunoSEQ multiplex PCR; TCRdb stores just in-frame clones and leaves some out. Here the sample spans some 78,000 clones, roughly 70% being singletons. Per the germline V gene, CDR1 is GTSNPN and CDR2 is SVGIG (reference sequence). This CDR3 comprises 13 residues. V was shortened by 6 bases and J by 6 bases, with 15 bases between the two germline ends. With respect to this clone: Antigen specificity is unknown.

The TCR was taken from a man aged 40-49 years in good health and CMV-seropositive. The chain recombines TRBV30 with TRBJ2-1; TRBD2 is a possible D gene (5 bases). What was sequenced was PBMCs. In DNA, the CDR3 is TGTGCCTGTCTGAGCGGCCCTACCAATGAGCAGTTCTTC. It translates to CACLSGPTNEQFF.